The 5 T cell receptor beta chains below all came from one sample that was sequenced in a study of regulatory T cells in long-lasting Graves disease. This sample's time point: newly diagnosed GD, antithyroid drugs for less than 3 months. RNA isolated from PBMCs was used to make the TCR library. Libraries of TCR beta came from iRepertoire HTBI primers plus Arm-PCR of CDR3 regions. In TCRdb, the multiplex PCR reads were re-called with MiXCR into one record per CDR3 protein. The sample yields roughly 500,000 distinct CDR3 sequences, 11% to 15% seen once. The same sample was also used in a study of T cells in Graves' hyperthyroidism and ophthalmopathy.

The starting material was peripheral blood mononuclear cells (PBMCs), obtained at new diagnosis, from a patient treated with antithyroid drugs. The receptors come from a woman between 45 and 65 years old with Graves disease.

The gene calls are TRBV27 and TRBJ2-1, with TRBD1 matching over 9 bases. CDR3 length equals 17 residues. Germline V gene data show CDR1 as MNHEY and CDR2 as SMNVEV (reference sequence). After removal of 6 bases from V and 3 bases from J, the junction contained 12 bases not matched to a gene. For the CDR3, the DNA is TGTGCCAGCAGCAGAAGCCCGGGACAGGGACTCTACAATGAGCAGTTCTTC. Its protein is CASSRSPGQGLYNEQFF.

The chain employs TRBV7-2 and TRBJ2-1; maybe TRBD2 (6 bases). CDR3 length: 12 residues. CDR1 is SGHTA and CDR2 is FQGNSA in the germline V gene. V was shortened by 5 bases and J by 9 bases, with 11 bases between the two germline ends. The CDR3, as DNA: TGTGCCAGCAGCAAGGGACTTGTTGAGCAGTTCTTC. This gives the protein CASSKGLVEQFF. The full variable domain, completed using reference TRBV7-2 and TRBJ2-1, is GAGVSQSPSNKVTEKGKDVELRCDPISGHTALYWYRQSLGQGLEFLIYFQGNSAPDKSGLPSDRFSAERTGGSVSTLTIQRTQQEDSAVYLCASSKGLVEQFFGPGTRLTVL.

In its sample, this clonotype was seen many times. The chain links TRBV5-1 to TRBJ2-7; 12 nucleotides match TRBD2. Germline-derived CDR1 and CDR2 are SGHRS and YFSETQ. CDR3 size: 15 residues. V gave up 5 bases and J gave up 1 base; unmatched junction bases: 4. This chain's CDR3 is CASRLTSGGSYEQYF. Written as DNA, the CDR3 is TGCGCCAGCAGGCTGACTAGCGGGGGATCCTACGAGCAGTACTTC.

This clonotype was detected many times. The V and J genes are TRBV11-1 and TRBJ2-7; 8 bases are shared with TRBD1. The CDR3 spans 16 residues. Germline CDR1 and CDR2: SGHAT and FQDESV (reference sequence). V lost 6 bases to trimming and J lost 0 bases; unmatched junction nucleotides: 10. The CDR3 region has the DNA TGTGCCAGCAGTGACAGGGGCGCTAGGAGCTCCTACGAGCAGTACTTC. As protein: CASSDRGARSSYEQYF.

In this sample, this clonotype turned up many times. The chain has TRBV3-1 and TRBJ1-6, with D perhaps matching TRBD1 (6 bases). The CDR3 spans 15 residues. V was shortened by 2 bases and J by 5 bases, with 10 bases between the two germline ends. Germline lookup yields CDR1 LGHDT and CDR2 YNNKEL (reference sequence). CDR3 in amino acids: CASSQWTANNSPLHF. The CDR3 coding sequence is TGTGCCAGCAGCCAATGGACAGCGAATAATTCACCCCTCCACTTT.